What follows are 30 T cell receptor beta chains derived from one specimen sequenced in a study of early T cells in non-severe SARS-CoV-2 infection. TCRdb passed the 5' RACE reads through MiXCR, listing each CDR3 protein once. The sample consists of about 57,000 distinct CDR3 sequences, 10% to 15% of them appearing once. What was sequenced was whole blood. The receptors originated from an adult who was a healthcare worker with PCR-confirmed SARS-CoV-2 infection or an uninfected control (not recorded which).

The gene calls are TRBV20-1 and TRBJ2-7; tentatively, D is TRBD1 (6 bases). The CDR3 totals 15 residues. CDR1 is DFQATT and CDR2 is SNEGSKA in the germline V gene (reference sequence). V lost 3 bases and J lost 6, with 21 bases in between. The CDR3 DNA sequence: TGCAGTGCTAGCCCCACTGTACGACAGGCGGGCGAGCAGTACTTC. It encodes CSASPTVRQAGEQYF.

This clonotype was counted at least ten times. The gene calls are TRBV14 and TRBJ1-1, with a tentative D call TRBD1 (6 bases). The CDR3 covers 15 residues. The germline V and J ends were trimmed by 6 bases and 0 bases, with 14 bases remaining between them. Germline V gene data show CDR1 as SGHDN and CDR2 as FVKESK. This chain's CDR3 is CASSPRGLMNTEAFF. CDR3 bases: TGTGCCAGCAGTCCCAGGGGACTGATGAACACTGAAGCTTTCTTT.

This clonotype was seen at least ten times. The genes are TRBV30 and TRBJ2-2, with D possibly TRBD1 on 5 matching bases. Deletions cut 2 bases from V and 5 bases from J, with 15 bases between. This CDR3 is 15 amino acids long. Per the germline V gene, CDR1 is GTSNPN and CDR2 is SVGIG (reference sequence). The CDR3 bases are TGTGCCTGGAGTCCCCTGACAGTGACGACCGGGGAGCTGTTTTTT. Translation: CAWSPLTVTTGELFF.

This clonotype has more than one count but fewer than ten. The chain uses TRBV12-3 or TRBV12-4 and TRBJ1-3; 8 bases match TRBD1. V lost 7 bases to trimming and J lost 2 bases; unmatched junction nucleotides: 1. The CDR3 sequence is 13 residues long. The CDR3 DNA follows: TGTGCCAGCACCAGGGGGCCTGGAAACACCATATATTTT. Its protein product is CASTRGPGNTIYF.

This clonotype has at least ten counts. This chain joins TRBV5-1 and TRBJ1-5; weak D call: TRBD1 (6 bases). Trimming took 4 bases from V and 7 from J, leaving 12 bases between them. CDR3 length: 13 residues. CDR1 is SGHRS, CDR2 YFSETQ, per germline. CDR3 region: CASSQGGAQPQHF. CDR3 DNA sequence: TGCGCCAGCAGCCAAGGGGGTGCCCAGCCCCAGCATTTT.

This clonotype was seen ten or more times. This chain joins TRBV5-5 and TRBJ2-5; weak D call: TRBD1 (6 bases). This CDR3 is 16 amino acids long. CDR1 and CDR2 from the germline V gene are SGHKS and YYEKEE (reference sequence). V lost 4 bases to trimming and J lost 2 bases, with 18 bases between them. The CDR3 DNA sequence: TGTGCCAGCAGCCCCACTCCTAGGGGGTTACAAGAGACCCAGTACTTC. Encoded protein: CASSPTPRGLQETQYF.

This clonotype was recorded many times. The chain uses TRBV10-1 and TRBJ2-5, with TRBD1 matching 8 bases. This CDR3 region has 13 residues. V trimming: 5 bases; J trimming: 3 bases; junction bases outside the gene matches: 2. Germline CDR1 is WNHNN and CDR2 is SYGVQD (reference sequence). The CDR3 coding sequence is TGCGCCAGCAGTCTGGGACAGGAAGAGACCCAGTACTTC. Translation: CASSLGQEETQYF.

This clonotype was picked up a small number of times. V usage is TRBV5-1 and J usage is TRBJ2-7, with D tentatively TRBD1 (6 bases). Trimming took 0 bases from V and 6 from J, leaving 13 bases between them. CDR1 SGHRS and CDR2 YFSETQ come from the germline V gene. CDR3 length: 14 amino acids. CDR3: CASSLDGQRGEQYF. CDR3 bases: TGCGCCAGCAGCTTGGACGGACAGAGGGGCGAGCAGTACTTC.

In this sample, this clonotype turned up a few times. The chain recombines TRBV11-2 with TRBJ2-3; 7 positions agree with TRBD1. V lost 3 bases to trimming and J lost 1 base; unmatched junction nucleotides: 4. The CDR3 spans 15 residues. From germline, CDR1 is SGHAT and CDR2 FQNNGV. The DNA for the CDR3 is TGTGCCAGCAGCTTTCGACAGGGCCGCACAGATACGCAGTATTTT. Amino acid sequence: CASSFRQGRTDTQYF.

This clonotype was seen repeatedly, ten times or more. The chain employs TRBV7-9 and TRBJ2-5; 8 nucleotides agree with TRBD2. Germline V gene data show CDR1 as SEHNR and CDR2 as FQNEAQ (reference sequence). The CDR3 is 17 amino acids. The V and J ends lost 1 base and 2 bases, in that order; junction bases with no gene match: 9. The CDR3 region is CASSLDPLSGGQETQYF. DNA for the CDR3: TGTGCCAGCAGCTTAGATCCCTTGAGCGGGGGACAAGAGACCCAGTACTTC.

This clonotype appeared a few times. As DNA, the CDR3 is TGTGCCAGCAGTCACCTCCCGGGGCAGGACGAGCAGTACTTC. This translates into CASSHLPGQDEQYF. This chain connects TRBV7-8 to TRBJ2-7; D assignment may be TRBD1 or TRBD2 (5 bases each). Per the germline V gene, CDR1 is SGHVS and CDR2 is FQNEAQ. This CDR3 has 14 residues. The V and J ends lost 6 bases and 5 bases respectively, with 17 bases between them. The variable domain in full, completed from reference TRBV7-8 and TRBJ2-7, reads GAGVSQSPRYKVAKRGQDVALRCDPISGHVSLFWYQQALGQGPEFLTYFQNEAQLDKSGLPSDRFFAERPEGSVSTLKIQRTQQEDSAVYLCASSHLPGQDEQYFGPGTRLTVT.

The chain uses TRBV7-8 and TRBJ2-3; the match to TRBD1 covers 9 bases. The CDR3 length is 18 residues. In germline, CDR1 is SGHVS, CDR2 FQNEAQ. V was pared by 5 bases and J by 2 bases, with 14 bases of the junction left unmatched. The CDR3 reads CASSPRGQGTHHTDTQYF. The CDR3 nucleotides read TGTGCCAGCAGCCCTAGGGGACAGGGTACCCACCACACAGATACGCAGTATTTT.

The chain employs TRBV12-3 or TRBV12-4 and TRBJ1-5; possibly TRBD1 for D (5 bases). This CDR3 spans 17 amino acids. Trimming cost V 5 bases and J 1 base, with 18 bases left between them. The CDR3 sequence is CASSDLRGSPSNQPQHF. The CDR3 DNA follows: TGTGCCAGCAGTGACCTGCGGGGCTCCCCGAGCAATCAGCCCCAGCATTTT.

This sequence joins TRBV10-3 and TRBJ2-7; D is ambiguous. V lost 0 bases to trimming and J lost 9 bases, with 15 bases between them. Germline V CDR1 and CDR2: ENHRY, SYGVKD. This CDR3 is 14 amino acids long. The chain's CDR3 is CAISESADWKGQYF. Here the CDR3 DNA reads TGTGCCATCAGTGAGTCGGCAGACTGGAAAGGGCAGTACTTC.

There are many counts of this clonotype. The CDR3 is CASSPRQDTGELFF. CDR3 nucleotide sequence: TGTGCCAGCTCACCTCGTCAGGACACCGGGGAGCTGTTTTTT. The chain combines TRBV18 with TRBJ2-2, with unresolved D. The germline V gene has CDR1 KGHSH and CDR2 LQKENI. The CDR3 spans 14 residues. Trimming left V 3 bases short and J 3 bases short, with 8 bases between.

This clonotype was picked up many times. This chain joins TRBV6-2 or TRBV6-3 and TRBJ2-7; 10 positions match TRBD2. Germline-derived CDR1 and CDR2 are MNHEY and SVGEGT. With V trimmed by 8 bases and J by 2 bases, 3 bases remained unmatched. The CDR3 has 13 residues. The CDR3 here is CASAGTSAYEQYF. CDR3 in DNA: TGTGCCAGCGCCGGGACTAGCGCCTACGAGCAGTACTTC.

This clonotype has at least ten counts. J is TRBJ2-2 and V is TRBV20-1; tentative D call: TRBD2 (6 bases). Germline V gene data show CDR1 as DFQATT and CDR2 as SNEGSKA (reference sequence). Trimming left V 4 bases short and J 7 bases short, with 13 bases between. This CDR3 region has 13 residues. For the CDR3, the DNA is TGCAGTGCTAATATGCAGGGAGGCGGGGAGCTGTTTTTT. Its protein product is CSANMQGGGELFF.

This clonotype was observed at least ten times. The chain combines TRBV10-1 with TRBJ2-7; the match to TRBD1 covers 8 bases. With V trimmed by 3 bases and J by 4 bases, 8 bases remained unmatched. CDR1 WNHNN and CDR2 SYGVQD come from the germline V gene (reference sequence). This CDR3 has 15 residues. The CDR3 loop is CASSDFGQGRYEQYF. The CDR3 nucleotides are TGCGCCAGCAGTGACTTCGGACAGGGAAGGTACGAGCAGTACTTC.

The table lists this clonotype with many counts. V gene TRBV5-1 combines with J gene TRBJ2-6; D is ambiguous. V shed 0 bases and J shed 0 bases, with 13 bases lying between them. This CDR3 has 18 residues. The germline V gene encodes CDR1 SGHRS and CDR2 YFSETQ. The CDR3 nucleotides are TGCGCCAGCAGCTTGGTGGAACCCCCCTCCTCTGGGGCCAACGTCCTGACTTTC. It yields the protein CASSLVEPPSSGANVLTF.

At least ten counts were recorded for this clonotype. The rearrangement uses TRBV2 and TRBJ1-5; possibly TRBD1 for D (5 bases). Germline V gene sequence: CDR1 SNHLY, CDR2 FYNNEI. CDR3 length equals 15 residues. V was pared by 6 bases and J by 7 bases, with 19 bases between. The CDR3 region has the DNA TGTGCCAGCAGGCCTGACCCTGTAGGGGCCCAGCCCCAGCATTTT. This encodes CASRPDPVGAQPQHF.

This clonotype was counted ten times or more. This chain links TRBV6-4 with TRBJ1-6; no clear D gene. The CDR3 is 14 residues long. Trimming took 2 bases from V and 3 from J, leaving 5 bases between them. Germline V lookup: CDR1 MRHNA, CDR2 SNTAGT. The CDR3 loop reads CASSDSLYNSPLHF. CDR3 sequence (DNA): TGTGCCAGCAGTGACAGTCTCTATAATTCACCCCTCCACTTT.

This clonotype was seen many times. The chain joins TRBV7-6 to TRBJ2-1; D is ambiguous. The V gene lost 1 base and the J gene lost 0 bases, with 16 bases spanning the gap. Germline loops: CDR1 SGHVS, CDR2 FNYEAQ. This CDR3 has 18 amino acids. DNA for the CDR3: TGTGCCAGCAGCTTAGTAGGGCGCAGCACAAGCTCCTACAATGAGCAGTTCTTC. Its protein is CASSLVGRSTSSYNEQFF.

J is TRBJ2-7 and V is TRBV5-1; 9 nucleotides match TRBD1. CDR1 and CDR2 from the germline V gene are SGHRS and YFSETQ. With 2 bases clipped from V and 0 bases from J, the junction kept 3 bases outside the gene matches. This CDR3 has 15 residues. Here the CDR3 DNA reads TGCGCCAGCAGCTTTGGGGACAGGGCCTCCTACGAGCAGTACTTC. It specifies CASSFGDRASYEQYF.

The chain has TRBV18 and TRBJ2-5; TRBD2 might be the D (6 bases). CDR1 and CDR2 from the germline V gene are KGHSH and LQKENI. CDR3 length: 14 residues. V was cut by 6 bases and J by 5 bases, with 16 bases left in between. The CDR3 nucleotides read TGTGCCAGCTCCCTAGGAGGGAAGAGGGAGACCCAGTACTTC. Its protein product is CASSLGGKRETQYF.

This clonotype was counted many times. The chain uses TRBV2 and TRBJ2-7; 9 bases agree with TRBD1. The CDR3 loop spans 13 amino acids. V was pared by 6 bases and J by 3 bases, with 3 bases of the junction left unmatched. Germline CDR1 SNHLY, CDR2 FYNNEI. CDR3 in DNA: TGTGCCAGCAGAGAGGGACAGGGCTACGAGCAGTACTTC. Protein product: CASREGQGYEQYF.

The chain is built from TRBV10-3 and TRBJ2-1; 10 nucleotides align to TRBD2. Trimming removed 9 bases from V and 5 bases from J; junction bases left unmatched: 4. Germline CDR1 is ENHRY and CDR2 is SYGVKD. This CDR3 has 13 residues. CDR3 coding DNA: TGTGCCATTCTAGCGGGGGACAACAATGAGCAGTTCTTC. It yields the protein CAILAGDNNEQFF.

This clonotype occurred a few times. The chain employs TRBV5-1 and TRBJ2-1; TRBD1 matches at 7 bases. Looked up from germline, CDR1 is SGHRS and CDR2 is YFSETQ. The trim removed 3 bases at V and 1 base at J, leaving 4 bases unmatched. The CDR3 loop spans 15 amino acids. The CDR3 sequence is CASSWDSFSYNEQFF. For the CDR3, the DNA is TGCGCCAGCAGCTGGGACAGTTTTTCCTACAATGAGCAGTTCTTC.

CDR3 in amino acids: CASSPPGGYEQYF. Here the CDR3 DNA reads TGTGCCAGCAGCCCTCCAGGGGGTTACGAGCAGTACTTC. The J gene is TRBJ2-7, the V gene TRBV9; 7 positions match TRBD1. The CDR3 is 13 residues long. Germline V gene sequence: CDR1 SGDLS, CDR2 YYNGEE. The trim removed 4 bases at V and 4 bases at J, leaving 5 bases unmatched. The full variable domain, with the rest looked up from reference TRBV9 and TRBJ2-7, is DSGVTQTPKHLITATGQRVTLRCSPRSGDLSVYWYQQSLDQGLQFLIQYYNGEERAKGNILERFSAQQFPDLHSELNLSSLELGDSALYFCASSPPGGYEQYFGPGTRLTVT.

Only a few counts were recorded for this clonotype. The chain links TRBV11-2 to TRBJ2-1, with a tentative D call TRBD1 (6 bases). Germline-derived CDR1 and CDR2 are SGHAT and FQNNGV. CDR3 size: 13 residues. V was pared by 2 bases and J by 7 bases, with 9 bases between. The CDR3 loop is CASSLNRVNEQFF. The CDR3 nucleotides are TGTGCCAGCAGCTTAAACAGGGTTAATGAGCAGTTCTTC.

This clonotype was seen ten or more times. The junction does not match germline at one end; this may be a read error. The chain couples TRBV10-3 to TRBJ1-2; D gene ambiguous. This CDR3 region has 11 residues. The germline V gene encodes CDR1 ENHRY and CDR2 SYGVKD. Here the CDR3 DNA reads TGTGCCATCAGTGAGTCGGGTAAAGTCCTCTTC. It codes for CAISESGKVLF.